Reported below is one T cell receptor (beta chain). Its antigen is not known. This CDR3 is built from 14 residues. Germline assignment: CDR1 MNHEY and CDR2 SVGAGI. Trimming took off 6 bases at V and 1 base at J, with 13 bases between the two ends. With a J-beta primer mix and a sample-barcoded 5' primer, a second PCR ran about 7 to 11 cycles. All cDNA molecules were each tagged by a template-switch adaptor with 12 random nucleotides. TCRdb used MiXCR to reprocess the 5' RACE reads, holding one entry per CDR3 protein. Of roughly 800,000 distinct CDR3 sequences listed, 58% are singletons. The sample originates from a study of blood T cells in healthy people across ages. For every donor, a draw yielded approximately 9.8 milliliters of peripheral blood. The study's findings and limits: It was the long-lived donors that had more naive CD4+ cells and higher diversity than aged donors. The lack of PBMC sorting stopped any conclusive naive versus antigen-experienced comparison.

The sample taken for sequencing was blood. V usage is TRBV6-5 and J usage is TRBJ2-7; unclear D gene. This clonotype originated in a young man in good health. DNA of the CDR3: TGTGCCAGCAGCCGGTCGACACGATCCTACGAGCAGTACTTC. Protein: CASSRSTRSYEQYF.